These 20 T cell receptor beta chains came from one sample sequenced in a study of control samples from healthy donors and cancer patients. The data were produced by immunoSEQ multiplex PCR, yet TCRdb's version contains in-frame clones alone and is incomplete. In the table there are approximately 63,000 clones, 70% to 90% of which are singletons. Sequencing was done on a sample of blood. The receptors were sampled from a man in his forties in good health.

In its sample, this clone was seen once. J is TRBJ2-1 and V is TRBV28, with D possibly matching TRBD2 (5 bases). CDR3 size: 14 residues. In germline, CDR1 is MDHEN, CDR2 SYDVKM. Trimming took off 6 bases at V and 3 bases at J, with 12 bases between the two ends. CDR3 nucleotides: TGTGCCAGCAGACTAGATTTCCTCTACAATGAGCAGTTCTTC. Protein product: CASRLDFLYNEQFF.

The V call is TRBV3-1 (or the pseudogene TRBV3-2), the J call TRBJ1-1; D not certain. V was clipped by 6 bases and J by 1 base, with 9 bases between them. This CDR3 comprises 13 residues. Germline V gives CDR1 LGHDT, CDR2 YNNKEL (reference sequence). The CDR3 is CASRTDTNTEAFF. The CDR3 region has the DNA TGTGCCAGCAGAACCGACACGAACACTGAAGCTTTCTTT.

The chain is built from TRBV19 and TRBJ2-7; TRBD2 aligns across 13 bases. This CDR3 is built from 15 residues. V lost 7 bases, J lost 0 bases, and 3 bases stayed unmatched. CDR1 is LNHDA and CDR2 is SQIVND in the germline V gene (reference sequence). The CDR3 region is CASTRTSGSSYEQYF. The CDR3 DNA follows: TGTGCCAGTACCCGGACTAGCGGGAGCTCCTACGAGCAGTACTTC. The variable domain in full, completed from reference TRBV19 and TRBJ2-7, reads DGGITQSPKYLFRKEGQNVTLSCEQNLNHDAMYWYRQDPGQGLRLIYYSQIVNDFQKGDIAEGYSVSREKKESFPLTVTSAQKNPTAFYLCASTRTSGSSYEQYFGPGTRLTVT.

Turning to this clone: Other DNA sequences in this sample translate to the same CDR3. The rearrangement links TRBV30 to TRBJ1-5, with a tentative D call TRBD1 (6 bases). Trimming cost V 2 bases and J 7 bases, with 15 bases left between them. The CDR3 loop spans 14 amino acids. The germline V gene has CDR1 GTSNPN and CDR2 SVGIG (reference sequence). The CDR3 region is CAWSKGRGGQPQHF. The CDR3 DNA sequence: TGTGCCTGGAGTAAAGGGAGGGGGGGGCAGCCCCAGCATTTT.

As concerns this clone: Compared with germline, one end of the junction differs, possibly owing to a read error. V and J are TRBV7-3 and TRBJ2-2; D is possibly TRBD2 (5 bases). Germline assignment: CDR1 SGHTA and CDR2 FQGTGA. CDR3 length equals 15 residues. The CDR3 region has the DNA TGTGCCAGCAACCTCCGTCGGGGAGAACACCGGGGAGCTGTTTTT. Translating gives CASNLRRGEHRGAVF.

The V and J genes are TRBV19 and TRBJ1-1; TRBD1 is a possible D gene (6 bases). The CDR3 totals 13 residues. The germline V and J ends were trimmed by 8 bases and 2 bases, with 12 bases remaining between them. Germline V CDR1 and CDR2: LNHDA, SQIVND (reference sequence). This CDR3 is CASSRGTNTEAFF. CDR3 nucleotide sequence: TGTGCCAGTTCACGGGGGACAAACACTGAAGCTTTCTTT.

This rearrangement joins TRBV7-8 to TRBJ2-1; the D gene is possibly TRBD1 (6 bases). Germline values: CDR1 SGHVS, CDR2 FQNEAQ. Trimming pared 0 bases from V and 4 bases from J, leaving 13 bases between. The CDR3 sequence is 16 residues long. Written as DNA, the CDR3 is TGTGCCAGCAGCTTAGCTGGGGGCCCGCAATACAATGAGCAGTTCTTC. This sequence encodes CASSLAGGPQYNEQFF.

CDR3 sequence (DNA): TGCGCCAGCAGCCAAGATGGGGTGGGTCCTCAGCCCCAGCATTTT. It is translated as CASSQDGVGPQPQHF. The chain recombines TRBV4-1 with TRBJ1-5; unclear D gene. CDR1 is MGHRA and CDR2 is YSYEKL in the germline V gene. V lost 0 bases and J lost 6, with 12 bases in between. The CDR3 has 15 residues.

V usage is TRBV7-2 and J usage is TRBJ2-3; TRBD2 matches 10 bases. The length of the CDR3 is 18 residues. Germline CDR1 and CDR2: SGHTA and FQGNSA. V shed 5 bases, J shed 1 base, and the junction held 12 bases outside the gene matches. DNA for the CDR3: TGTGCCAGCAGCCCTCGGACTAGCGGTGGGAGGCGCACAGATACGCAGTATTTT. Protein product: CASSPRTSGGRRTDTQYF.

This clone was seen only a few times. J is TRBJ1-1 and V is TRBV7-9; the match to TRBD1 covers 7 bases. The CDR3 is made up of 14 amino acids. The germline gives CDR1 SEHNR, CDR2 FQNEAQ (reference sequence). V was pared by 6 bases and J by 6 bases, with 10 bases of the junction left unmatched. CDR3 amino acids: CASRAGTVLSEAFF. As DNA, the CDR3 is TGTGCCAGCAGGGCCGGGACAGTCCTCTCTGAAGCTTTCTTT.

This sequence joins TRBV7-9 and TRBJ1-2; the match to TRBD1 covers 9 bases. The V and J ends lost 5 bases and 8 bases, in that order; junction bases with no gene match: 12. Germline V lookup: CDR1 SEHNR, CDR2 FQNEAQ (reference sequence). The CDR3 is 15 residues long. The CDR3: CASSPGTGFSSGYTF. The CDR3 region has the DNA TGTGCCAGCAGCCCCGGGACAGGGTTCTCTAGCGGCTACACCTTC.

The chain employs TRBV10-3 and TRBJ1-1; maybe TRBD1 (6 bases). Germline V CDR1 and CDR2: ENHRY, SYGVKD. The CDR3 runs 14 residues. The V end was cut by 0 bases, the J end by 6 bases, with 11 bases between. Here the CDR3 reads CAISESGEGAEAFF. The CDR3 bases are TGTGCCATCAGTGAGTCGGGTGAGGGGGCTGAAGCTTTCTTT.

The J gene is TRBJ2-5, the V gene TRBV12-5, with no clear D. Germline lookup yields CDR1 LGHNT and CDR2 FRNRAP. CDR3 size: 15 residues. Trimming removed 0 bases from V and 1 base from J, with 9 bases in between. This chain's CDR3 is CASGLVLGPQETQYF. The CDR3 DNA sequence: TGTGCTAGTGGTTTGGTCTTAGGCCCCCAAGAGACCCAGTACTTC.

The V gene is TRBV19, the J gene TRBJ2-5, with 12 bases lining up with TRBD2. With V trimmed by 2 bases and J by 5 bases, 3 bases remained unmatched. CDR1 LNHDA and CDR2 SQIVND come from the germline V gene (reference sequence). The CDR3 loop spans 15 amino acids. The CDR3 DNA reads TGTGCCAGTAGTATAAGACTAGCGGGAGTGGAGACCCAGTACTTC. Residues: CASSIRLAGVETQYF.

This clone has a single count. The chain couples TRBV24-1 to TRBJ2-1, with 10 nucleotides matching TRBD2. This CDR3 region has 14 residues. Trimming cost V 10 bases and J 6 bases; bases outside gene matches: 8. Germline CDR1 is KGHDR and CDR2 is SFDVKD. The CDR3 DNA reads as TGTGCCACAGCGGGAGGGGTCAGGGGCAATGAGCAGTTCTTC. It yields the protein CATAGGVRGNEQFF.

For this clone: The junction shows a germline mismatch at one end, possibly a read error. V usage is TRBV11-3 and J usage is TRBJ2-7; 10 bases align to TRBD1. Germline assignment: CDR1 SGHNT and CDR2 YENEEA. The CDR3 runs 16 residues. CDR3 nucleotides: TGTGCCAGCAGCCTAGAGAGGACAGGGGGCTCCTACGAGCAGTACTTC. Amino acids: CASSLERTGGSYEQYF.

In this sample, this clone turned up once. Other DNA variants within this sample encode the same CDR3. The CDR3 nucleotides are TGTGCCAGCAGTATAAAGCGTCCAGAGACCCAGTACTTC. It specifies CASSIKRPETQYF. This rearrangement joins TRBV28 to TRBJ2-5; D gene uncertain. Germline V gene sequence: CDR1 MDHEN, CDR2 SYDVKM. V lost 5 bases and J lost 4, with 11 bases in between. This CDR3 spans 13 amino acids.

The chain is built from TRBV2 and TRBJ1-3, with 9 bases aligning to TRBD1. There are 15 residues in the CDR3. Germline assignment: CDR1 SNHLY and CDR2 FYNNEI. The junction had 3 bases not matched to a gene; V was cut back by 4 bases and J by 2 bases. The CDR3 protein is CASSVGTGTGNTIYF. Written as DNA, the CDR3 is TGTGCCAGCAGTGTGGGGACAGGGACTGGAAACACCATATATTTT.

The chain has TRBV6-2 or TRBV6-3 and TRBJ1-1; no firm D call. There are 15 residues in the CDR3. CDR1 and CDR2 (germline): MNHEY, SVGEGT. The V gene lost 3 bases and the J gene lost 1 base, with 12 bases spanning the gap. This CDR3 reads CASSYPGGSNTEAFF. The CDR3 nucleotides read TGTGCCAGCAGTTATCCTGGAGGGTCGAACACTGAAGCTTTCTTT.

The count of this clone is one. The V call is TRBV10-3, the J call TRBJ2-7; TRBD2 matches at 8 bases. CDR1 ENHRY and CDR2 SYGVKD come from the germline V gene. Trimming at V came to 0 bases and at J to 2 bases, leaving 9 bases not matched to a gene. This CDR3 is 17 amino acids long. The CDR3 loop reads CAISESVFSGKAYEQYF. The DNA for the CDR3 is TGTGCCATCAGTGAGTCTGTTTTTAGCGGGAAAGCCTACGAGCAGTACTTC.